This TCR beta chain stems from a study of shared clonotypes between healthy human individuals. Study conclusions and caveats: A handful of donors held about 5% of naive CD4 clonotypes in common.

The protocol was immunoSEQ multiplex PCR, while the TCRdb copy is restricted to in-frame clones and leaves out a portion. This sample has hundreds of thousands of clones, with approximately 96% found just once. Concerning this clone: Its antigen is undetermined.

The naive CD8 fraction comprised CD45RO-negative cells positively selected for CCR7 and excluded terminally differentiated effector memory CD45RA+ cells. CDR3 length: 15 amino acids. V lost 3 bases, J lost 3 bases, and 5 bases stayed unmatched. CDR1 is SGHNT, CDR2 YYREEE, per germline (reference sequence). The receptor was derived from a woman aged 25 to 45 in good health. This chain joins TRBV5-4 and TRBJ2-5; 10 positions match TRBD1. The sample taken for sequencing was naive CD8+ T cells sorted from blood. CDR3 sequence: CASSYAGTGEETQYF. CDR3 DNA: TGTGCCAGCAGCTATGCCGGGACAGGGGAAGAGACCCAGTACTTC.